Following are 25 T cell receptor beta chains from one sample sequenced in a study of blood T cell repertoires in COVID-19. TCRdb's copy holds only in-frame clones and misses some; the assay was immunoSEQ multiplex PCR. The table shows approximately 250,000 clones, with almost 85% occurring only once. Specimen: peripheral blood. The receptors were gathered from a middle-aged man with COVID-19, enrolled during active disease.

V gene TRBV24-1 combines with J gene TRBJ2-1; 7 bases line up with TRBD2. The CDR3 consists of 13 residues. The ends lost 6 bases at V and 8 bases at J; junction bases unmatched: 6. From germline, CDR1 is KGHDR and CDR2 SFDVKD. The CDR3 nucleotides are TGTGCCACCAGTAGGGAGGGTAGGTATGAGCAGTTCTTC. Protein: CATSREGRYEQFF.

This sequence joins TRBV7-2 and TRBJ2-3; 8 bases fit TRBD2. The V segment lost 3 bases and the J segment 5 bases; nucleotides outside the gene matches: 7. The CDR3 sequence is 15 residues long. CDR1 SGHTA and CDR2 FQGNSA come from the germline V gene. As DNA, the CDR3 is TGTGCCAGCAGCTTTTCCGGGGGGGAACTAGATACGCAGTATTTT. It codes for CASSFSGGELDTQYF.

The rearrangement links TRBV13 to TRBJ1-2; 7 nucleotides agree with TRBD1. The trim removed 1 base at V and 0 bases at J, leaving 11 bases unmatched. CDR1 and CDR2 (germline): PRHDT, FYEKMQ (reference sequence). The CDR3 sequence is 18 residues long. The CDR3 is CASSLVEGAVVANYGYTF. CDR3 in DNA: TGTGCCAGCAGCTTAGTGGAGGGGGCAGTGGTAGCTAACTATGGCTACACCTTC. Complete variable domain (other parts from reference TRBV13 and TRBJ1-2): AAGVIQSPRHLIKEKRETATLKCYPIPRHDTVYWYQQGPGQDPQFLISFYEKMQSDKGSIPDRFSAQQFSDYHSELNMSSLELGDSALYFCASSLVEGAVVANYGYTFGSGTRLTVV.

The rearrangement links TRBV5-1 to TRBJ1-3; maybe TRBD1 (6 bases). The V gene's germline CDR1 is SGHRS and CDR2 YFSETQ. Trimming removed 0 bases from V and 0 bases from J, with 7 bases in between. This CDR3 contains 15 residues. The CDR3 bases are TGCGCCAGCAGCTTGGAGGGGGACTCTGGAAACACCATATATTTT. Protein: CASSLEGDSGNTIYF.

The genes are TRBV14 and TRBJ2-2; 7 bases align to TRBD1. Trimming at V came to 4 bases and at J to 6 bases, leaving 2 bases not matched to a gene. The CDR3 extends over 13 amino acids. CDR1 and CDR2 (germline): SGHDN, FVKESK. The CDR3 loop reads CASSRTGAGELFF. CDR3 nucleotides: TGTGCCAGCAGCCGCACAGGGGCCGGGGAGCTGTTTTTT.

The chain is built from TRBV7-3 and TRBJ2-7, with 7 bases matching TRBD1. V shed 5 bases and J 0 bases; nucleotides not matched to a gene: 7. Germline CDR1 is SGHTA and CDR2 is FQGTGA. There are 15 residues in the CDR3. This chain's CDR3 is CASSGGQMSSYEQYF. The CDR3 coding sequence is TGTGCCAGCAGCGGGGGACAGATGAGCTCCTACGAGCAGTACTTC.

This rearrangement joins TRBV11-2 to TRBJ2-1; D is ambiguous. In germline, CDR1 is SGHAT, CDR2 FQNNGV. Trimming pared 5 bases from V and 5 bases from J, leaving 7 bases between. CDR3 length: 12 residues. The CDR3 region is CASSPPHNEQFF. The CDR3 region has the DNA TGTGCCAGCAGCCCCCCTCACAATGAGCAGTTCTTC.

The chain carries TRBV27 and TRBJ1-1; 10 bases match TRBD1. Losses at the gene ends were 5 bases for V and 5 bases for J; bases not matched to a gene: 5. From germline, CDR1 is MNHEY and CDR2 SMNVEV (reference sequence). The CDR3 runs 14 residues. This CDR3 reads CASSRTGGYTEAFF. The DNA for the CDR3 is TGTGCCAGCAGTCGGACAGGGGGGTATACTGAAGCTTTCTTT.

This chain uses TRBV5-1 with TRBJ1-1, with 9 bases matching TRBD1. The CDR3 spans 14 residues. Germline V gene lookup returns CDR1 SGHRS and CDR2 YFSETQ. V shed 2 bases and J 5 bases; nucleotides not matched to a gene: 4. Here the CDR3 DNA reads TGCGCCAGCAGCTTCGGACAGGGGATGACTGAAGCTTTCTTT. It translates to CASSFGQGMTEAFF.

The rearrangement links TRBV7-3 to TRBJ2-3, with 7 bases matching TRBD2. CDR3 length equals 18 residues. Trimming removed 0 bases from V and 2 bases from J; junction bases left unmatched: 11. Germline V gene sequence: CDR1 SGHTA, CDR2 FQGTGA. This chain's CDR3 is CASSLTGSQRGYTDTQYF. CDR3 nucleotide sequence: TGTGCCAGCAGCTTAACTGGTTCGCAGCGGGGATACACAGATACGCAGTATTTT.

The chain recombines TRBV11-2 with TRBJ2-7; the D gene is possibly TRBD1 (5 bases). Trimming cost V 1 base and J 1 base, with 11 bases left between them. Germline V gene data show CDR1 as SGHAT and CDR2 as FQNNGV. The CDR3 runs to 15 residues. The CDR3 reads CASSLGQGGSYEQYF. For the CDR3, the DNA is TGTGCCAGCAGCTTAGGGCAGGGTGGTTCCTACGAGCAGTACTTC.

The genes are TRBV30 and TRBJ2-7; 8 bases fit TRBD1. Germline-derived CDR1 and CDR2 are GTSNPN and SVGIG (reference sequence). J gave up 3 bases and V 3 bases, and 4 bases lay outside the gene matches. The CDR3 totals 13 residues. CDR3 loop: CAWRGQGDYEQYF. The CDR3 DNA is TGTGCCTGGAGAGGACAGGGAGACTACGAGCAGTACTTC.

V gene TRBV7-2 combines with J gene TRBJ2-5, with 7 bases aligning to TRBD2. After removal of 5 bases from V and 7 bases from J, the junction contained 7 bases not matched to a gene. Germline V CDR1 and CDR2: SGHTA, FQGNSA. The CDR3 covers 13 residues. CDR3 sequence: CASSEGGRGTQYF. DNA of the CDR3: TGTGCCAGCAGCGAGGGCGGGAGAGGGACCCAGTACTTC.

V usage is TRBV18 and J usage is TRBJ1-1; 8 nucleotides match TRBD1. CDR3 length equals 15 residues. After removal of 3 bases from V and 2 bases from J, the junction contained 5 bases not matched to a gene. Germline values: CDR1 KGHSH, CDR2 LQKENI. CDR3 in DNA: TGTGCCAGCTCACCCGGACAGGGAGTTAACACTGAAGCTTTCTTT. Translating gives CASSPGQGVNTEAFF. Supplemented by reference TRBV18 and TRBJ1-1, the full variable domain reads NAGVMQNPRHLVRRRGQEARLRCSPMKGHSHVYWYRQLPEEGLKFMVYLQKENIIDESGMPKERFSAEFPKEGPSILRIQQVVRGDSAAYFCASSPGQGVNTEAFFGQGTRLTVV.

This chain connects TRBV19 to TRBJ2-3, with TRBD2 matching over 10 bases. Germline trimming cut 1 base from V and 2 bases from J; bases unmatched to any gene: 12. Germline-derived CDR1 and CDR2 are LNHDA and SQIVND (reference sequence). This CDR3 is 19 amino acids long. This chain's CDR3 is CASSIGLAGGRPNTDTQYF. The DNA for the CDR3 is TGTGCCAGTAGTATAGGGTTAGCGGGGGGAAGGCCTAACACAGATACGCAGTATTTT.

In DNA, the CDR3 is TGTGCCAGCAGTTTACCAGGGCAGAATTCACCCCTCCACTTT. Amino acid sequence: CASSLPGQNSPLHF. The genes are TRBV28 and TRBJ1-6; possible D gene TRBD1, 5 bases. V shed 2 bases and J shed 7 bases, with 9 bases lying between them. Germline CDR1 MDHEN, CDR2 SYDVKM. The CDR3 has 14 residues.

The V gene is TRBV28, the J gene TRBJ1-5, with 8 bases identical to TRBD1. Losses at the gene ends were 6 bases for V and 0 bases for J; bases not matched to a gene: 16. The CDR3 covers 19 residues. CDR1 is MDHEN, CDR2 SYDVKM, per germline. CDR3 amino acids: CASSPTPGGYPYSNQPQHF. CDR3 DNA sequence: TGTGCCAGCAGCCCTACCCCAGGGGGCTATCCTTATAGCAATCAGCCCCAGCATTTT.

This clone came up once. The chain uses TRBV6-6 and TRBJ2-2; no firm D call. The CDR3 spans 14 residues. Looked up from germline, CDR1 is MNHNY and CDR2 is SVGAGI (reference sequence). V lost 2 bases and J lost 7, with 11 bases in between. The chain's CDR3 is CASSYSTLFGELFF. The CDR3 region has the DNA TGTGCCAGCAGTTACAGCACGCTGTTCGGGGAGCTGTTTTTT.

The V and J genes are TRBV19 and TRBJ1-6; D ambiguous. CDR1 is LNHDA and CDR2 is SQIVND in the germline V gene (reference sequence). This CDR3 is 13 amino acids long. V was trimmed by 2 bases and J by 10 bases, leaving 9 bases between them. Written as DNA, the CDR3 is TGTGCCAGTAGTATAAGTAGCCGATCACCCCTCCACTTT. It codes for CASSISSRSPLHF.

The genes are TRBV5-1 and TRBJ2-1, with D tentatively TRBD1 (6 bases). The V end was cut by 0 bases, the J end by 3 bases, with 10 bases between. CDR3 size: 15 residues. Germline V gives CDR1 SGHRS, CDR2 YFSETQ. The CDR3 DNA reads TGCGCCAGCAGCTTGGTGGGGGCGATCTACAATGAGCAGTTCTTC. The encoded protein is CASSLVGAIYNEQFF.

The chain carries TRBV5-5 and TRBJ1-6; D is possibly TRBD1 (6 bases). The V end was cut by 3 bases, the J end by 6 bases, with 16 bases between. This CDR3 contains 16 residues. Germline CDR1 is SGHKS and CDR2 is YYEKEE (reference sequence). The CDR3 here is CASSSLGGGSNSPLHF. CDR3 in DNA: TGTGCCAGCAGCTCCTTAGGGGGGGGTAGTAATTCACCCCTCCACTTT.

V gene TRBV4-1 combines with J gene TRBJ1-5, with D maybe TRBD1 (5 bases). The V end lost 1 base, the J end lost 5 bases, and 15 bases lay between the germline ends. Germline lookup yields CDR1 MGHRA and CDR2 YSYEKL. The CDR3 is 16 amino acids. CDR3 nucleotides: TGCGCCAGCAGCCAAGGGGGAGGTAGGGGCTATCAGCCCCAGCATTTT. It encodes CASSQGGGRGYQPQHF.

The chain has TRBV3-1 (or the pseudogene TRBV3-2) and TRBJ1-4; D ambiguous. There are 12 residues in the CDR3. Germline CDR1 is LGHDT and CDR2 is YNNKEL (reference sequence). The V end was cut by 8 bases, the J end by 4 bases, with 8 bases between. The CDR3 loop reads CASRDRNEKLFF. The CDR3 bases are TGTGCCAGCCGGGATCGTAATGAAAAACTGTTTTTT.

J is TRBJ1-5 and V is TRBV2; unclear D gene. Germline V gives CDR1 SNHLY, CDR2 FYNNEI. V lost 6 bases, J lost 0 bases, and 9 bases lay in between. CDR3 size: 14 residues. CDR3 DNA sequence: TGTGCCAGCAGAAAACAGAATAGCAATCAGCCCCAGCATTTT. This encodes CASRKQNSNQPQHF.

This chain links TRBV7-9 with TRBJ1-6, with a weak D call TRBD1 (5 bases). CDR3 length: 16 amino acids. V was shortened by 3 bases and J by 10 bases, with 19 bases between the two germline ends. The germline V gene encodes CDR1 SEHNR and CDR2 FQNEAQ (reference sequence). In nucleotides, the CDR3 is TGTGCCAGCAGCTTTCCCTTAGTGGGGGGAGAATCACCCCTCCACTTT. This encodes CASSFPLVGGESPLHF.